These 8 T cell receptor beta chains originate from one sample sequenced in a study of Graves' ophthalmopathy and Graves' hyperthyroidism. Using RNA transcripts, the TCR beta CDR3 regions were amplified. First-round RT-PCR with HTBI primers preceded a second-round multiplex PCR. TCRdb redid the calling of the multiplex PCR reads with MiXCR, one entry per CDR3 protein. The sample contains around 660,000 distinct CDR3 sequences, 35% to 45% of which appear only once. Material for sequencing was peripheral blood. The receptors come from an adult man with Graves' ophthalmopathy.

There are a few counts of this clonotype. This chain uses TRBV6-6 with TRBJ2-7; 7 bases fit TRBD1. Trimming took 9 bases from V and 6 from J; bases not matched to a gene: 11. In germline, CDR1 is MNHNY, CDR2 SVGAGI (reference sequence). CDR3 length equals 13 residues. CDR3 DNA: TGTGCCAGTGGACAGGTGGTTTTAAGCGAGCAGTACTTC. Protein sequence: CASGQVVLSEQYF.

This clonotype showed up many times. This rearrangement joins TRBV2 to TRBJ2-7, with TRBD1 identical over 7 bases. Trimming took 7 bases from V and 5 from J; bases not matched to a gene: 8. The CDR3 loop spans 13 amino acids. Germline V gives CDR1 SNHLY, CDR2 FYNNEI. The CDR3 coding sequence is TGTGCCAGCACCAGAAGACAGGGAGACGAGCAGTACTTC. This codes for CASTRRQGDEQYF.

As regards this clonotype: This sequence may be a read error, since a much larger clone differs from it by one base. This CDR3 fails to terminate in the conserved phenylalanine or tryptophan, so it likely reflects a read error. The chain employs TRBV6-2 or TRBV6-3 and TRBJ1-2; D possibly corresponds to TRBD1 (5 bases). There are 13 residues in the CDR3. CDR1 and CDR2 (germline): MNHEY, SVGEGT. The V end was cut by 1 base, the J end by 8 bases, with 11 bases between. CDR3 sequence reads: CASSYLGGEGYTL. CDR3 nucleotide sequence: TGTGCCAGCAGTTACTTGGGAGGGGAAGGCTACACCCTC.

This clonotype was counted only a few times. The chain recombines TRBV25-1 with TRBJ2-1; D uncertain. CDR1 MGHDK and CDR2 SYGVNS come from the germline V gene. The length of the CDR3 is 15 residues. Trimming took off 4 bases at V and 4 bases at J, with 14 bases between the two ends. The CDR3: CASSGLDNRYNEQFF. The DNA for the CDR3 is TGTGCCAGCAGTGGGCTAGACAATCGGTACAATGAGCAGTTCTTC.

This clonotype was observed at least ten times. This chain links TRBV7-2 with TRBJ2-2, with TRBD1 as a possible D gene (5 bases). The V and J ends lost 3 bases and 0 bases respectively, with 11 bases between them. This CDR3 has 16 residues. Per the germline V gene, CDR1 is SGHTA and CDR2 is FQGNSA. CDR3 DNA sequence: TGTGCCAGCAGCTTGACAGAATACGCGAACACCGGGGAGCTGTTTTTT. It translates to CASSLTEYANTGELFF.

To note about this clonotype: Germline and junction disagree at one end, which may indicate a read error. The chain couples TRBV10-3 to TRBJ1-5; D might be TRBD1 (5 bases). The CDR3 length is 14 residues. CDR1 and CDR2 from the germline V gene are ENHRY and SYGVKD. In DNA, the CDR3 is TGTGCCAGCAGTGAAAGTCAGGGCCTCCAGCCCCAGCATTTT. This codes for CASSESQGLQPQHF.

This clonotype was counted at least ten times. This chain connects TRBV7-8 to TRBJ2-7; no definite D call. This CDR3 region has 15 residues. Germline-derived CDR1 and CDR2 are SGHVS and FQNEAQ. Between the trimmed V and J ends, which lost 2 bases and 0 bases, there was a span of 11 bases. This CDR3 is CASSLLGQSSYEQYF. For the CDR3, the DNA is TGTGCCAGCAGCTTATTAGGGCAGAGCTCCTACGAGCAGTACTTC.

This CDR3 reads CASSEYIRDRVEQYF. The CDR3 DNA follows: TGTGCCAGCAGTGAATATATTCGGGACAGGGTCGAGCAGTACTTC. The chain joins TRBV25-1 to TRBJ2-5; TRBD1 matches at 9 bases. The J call may be mistaken, given a closer DNA end match to TRBJ2-7. Looked up from germline, CDR1 is MGHDK and CDR2 is SYGVNS. This CDR3 comprises 15 residues.